The text below deals with one T cell receptor (beta chain). This specimen belongs to a study of blood T cells in healthy people across ages. The J segment lost 5 bases and the V segment lost 8 bases, leaving 14 bases of the junction unmatched. The CDR3 consists of 17 residues. Germline assignment: CDR1 MNHNS and CDR2 SASEGT. Primed by a sample-barcoded 5' primer and a J-beta primer mix, a second PCR proceeded for about 7 to 11 cycles. TCRdb ran MiXCR on the 5' RACE reads and lists one entry per CDR3 protein. This sample has 550,000 to 750,000 distinct CDR3 sequences, with roughly 21% found just once. The sequenced sample consisted of blood. This clonotype was sampled from a man between 65 and 79 years old in good health. This rearrangement joins TRBV6-1 to TRBJ2-4; 11 nucleotides align to TRBD1. This CDR3 is CASGGQGVTRPENIQYF. The CDR3, as DNA: TGTGCCAGCGGGGGACAGGGGGTAACACGACCGGAAAACATTCAGTACTTC.